These 21 T cell receptor beta chains share one sample of origin, sequenced in a study of shared clonotypes between healthy human individuals. This table comes from immunoSEQ multiplex PCR, and its TCRdb copy is limited to in-frame clones, with some not included. The table lists over a million clones, over 95% of them singletons, with roughly 1.2% in the top ten. The material sequenced was naive CD4+ T cells sorted from blood. Subset denoted: CD45RA+ positively selected. Source of these receptors: a man younger than 40 in good health.

The rearrangement uses TRBV6-1 and TRBJ2-5, with 13 bases fitting TRBD2. The V gene's germline CDR1 is MNHNS and CDR2 SASEGT. The CDR3 loop spans 15 amino acids. Losses at the gene ends were 6 bases for V and 5 bases for J; bases not matched to a gene: 6. CDR3 nucleotide sequence: TGTGCCAGCAGAGGGACTAGCGGGATGAGTGAGACCCAGTACTTC. Protein sequence: CASRGTSGMSETQYF.

In DNA, the CDR3 is TGTGCCAGCAGTGTTTCAAGCGGAGATACGCAGTATTTT. It encodes CASSVSSGDTQYF. This chain joins TRBV9 and TRBJ2-3, with D perhaps matching TRBD2 (5 bases). Germline CDR1 SGDLS, CDR2 YYNGEE. This CDR3 is built from 13 residues. V lost 5 bases and J 5 bases, leaving 12 bases between the germline ends.

The chain combines TRBV5-1 with TRBJ2-3; D ambiguous. The CDR3 has 17 residues. CDR1 and CDR2 (germline): SGHRS, YFSETQ. V dropped 3 bases and J dropped 0 bases, with 17 bases sitting between them. The CDR3 DNA sequence: TGCGCCAGCAGCTCACTCTTAATCGGGCTTAGCACAGATACGCAGTATTTT. Translation: CASSSLLIGLSTDTQYF. Using reference TRBV5-1 and TRBJ2-3 for the parts outside the CDR3, the full variable domain is KAGVTQTPRYLIKTRGQQVTLSCSPISGHRSVSWYQQTPGQGLQFLFEYFSETQRNKGNFPGRFSGRQFSNSRSEMNVSTLELGDSALYLCASSSLLIGLSTDTQYFGPGTRLTVL.

The gene calls are TRBV19 and TRBJ2-7; D unresolved. The CDR3 loop spans 14 amino acids. Per germline, CDR1 LNHDA and CDR2 SQIVND (reference sequence). V was pared by 7 bases and J by 0 bases, with 13 bases between. CDR3 amino acids: CASKPGPRSYEQYF. In nucleotides, the CDR3 is TGTGCCAGTAAACCCGGCCCCCGCTCCTACGAGCAGTACTTC.

As for this clone: Other DNA sequences in this sample translate to the same CDR3. The chain links TRBV5-4 to TRBJ1-5; a weak D match, TRBD1 (5 bases). Germline values: CDR1 SGHNT, CDR2 YYREEE (reference sequence). CDR3 length: 15 residues. V lost 4 bases, J lost 1 base, and 12 bases lay in between. In DNA, the CDR3 is TGTGCCAGCAGCCCGGGGCCGCGGAGCAATCAGCCCCAGCATTTT. This gives the protein CASSPGPRSNQPQHF.

The rearrangement joins TRBV6-1 to TRBJ1-1, with D uncertain. The CDR3 covers 14 residues. CDR1 and CDR2 (germline): MNHNS, SASEGT. The V gene lost 6 bases and the J gene lost 3 bases, with 14 bases spanning the gap. The CDR3 sequence: CASRAAVWDTEAFF. For the CDR3, the DNA is TGTGCCAGCAGGGCGGCGGTCTGGGACACTGAAGCTTTCTTT.

The chain is built from TRBV5-1 and TRBJ1-3; D ambiguous. The CDR3 length is 17 residues. V was cut by 2 bases and J by 0 bases, with 15 bases left in between. CDR1 is SGHRS, CDR2 YFSETQ, per germline. CDR3 DNA sequence: TGCGCCAGCAGCTTAGTTGCTCCAGCACTCTCTGGAAACACCATATATTTT. Amino acid sequence: CASSLVAPALSGNTIYF.

CDR3 sequence (DNA): TGTGCCAGCAGGGGGCGGAGAAATGAAAAACTGTTTTTT. Protein product: CASRGRRNEKLFF. The gene calls are TRBV28 and TRBJ1-4; weak D call: TRBD1 (5 bases). Germline lookup yields CDR1 MDHEN and CDR2 SYDVKM. The V end lost 6 bases, the J end lost 5 bases, and 10 bases lay between the germline ends. The CDR3 sequence is 13 residues long.

This chain links TRBV11-2 with TRBJ2-5; TRBD2 agrees at 11 bases. The CDR3 is made up of 16 amino acids. CDR1 and CDR2 from the germline V gene are SGHAT and FQNNGV. Trimming took 3 bases from V and 2 from J; bases not matched to a gene: 5. CDR3 amino acids: CASSLGLAATQETQYF. As DNA, the CDR3 is TGTGCCAGCAGCTTGGGACTAGCGGCTACACAAGAGACCCAGTACTTC.

The chain uses TRBV6-6 and TRBJ2-7; 13 nucleotides line up with TRBD2. The V gene's germline CDR1 is MNHNY and CDR2 SVGAGI (reference sequence). This CDR3 is built from 15 residues. V shed 5 bases and J 2 bases; nucleotides not matched to a gene: 3. The CDR3 is CASSSGTSGTYEQYF. CDR3 DNA: TGTGCCAGCAGTAGCGGGACTAGCGGGACCTACGAGCAGTACTTC.

The chain employs TRBV5-4 and TRBJ1-4; D is undetermined. Germline V lookup: CDR1 SGHNT, CDR2 YYREEE (reference sequence). The CDR3 contains 13 residues. V lost 0 bases to trimming and J lost 13 bases, with 13 bases between them. CDR3 sequence reads: CASSLESLGVLFF. Written as DNA, the CDR3 is TGTGCCAGCAGCTTGGAATCTCTAGGCGTACTGTTTTTT.

With respect to this clone: The same CDR3 can be traced to other DNA sequences in this sample. This CDR3 is CASSFVDEQFF. CDR3 DNA: TGTGCCAGCAGCTTCGTTGATGAGCAGTTCTTC. V and J are TRBV7-9 and TRBJ2-1, with D uncertain. This CDR3 spans 11 amino acids. The germline V gene encodes CDR1 SEHNR and CDR2 FQNEAQ (reference sequence). V lost 3 bases, J lost 8 bases, and 5 bases lay in between.

This clone was observed once. The chain combines TRBV25-1 with TRBJ2-7; TRBD1 agrees at 9 bases. The CDR3 consists of 15 residues. Germline trimming cut 6 bases from V and 3 bases from J; bases unmatched to any gene: 9. CDR1 is MGHDK, CDR2 SYGVNS, per germline. The CDR3 region is CASRDPGQGHYEQYF. In DNA, the CDR3 is TGTGCCAGCAGGGATCCGGGACAGGGACACTACGAGCAGTACTTC.

The chain links TRBV6-6 to TRBJ2-7; no clear D gene. Deletions cut 10 bases from V and 0 bases from J, with 10 bases between. CDR1 and CDR2 from the germline V gene are MNHNY and SVGAGI (reference sequence). The CDR3 runs 12 residues. The CDR3: CATSRNSYEQYF. In nucleotides, the CDR3 is TGTGCCACCTCCCGGAACTCCTACGAGCAGTACTTC.

This clone was detected once. This chain joins TRBV11-2 and TRBJ2-1, with D maybe TRBD2 (6 bases). The germline V gene encodes CDR1 SGHAT and CDR2 FQNNGV. The CDR3 is 14 amino acids. The V and J ends lost 1 base and 7 bases respectively, with 11 bases between them. CDR3 protein: CASSLAGVGNEQFF. The CDR3 DNA reads TGTGCCAGCAGCTTAGCGGGAGTGGGAAATGAGCAGTTCTTC. The full variable domain, rest sourced from reference TRBV11-2 and TRBJ2-1, is EAGVAQSPRYKIIEKRQSVAFWCNPISGHATLYWYQQILGQGPKLLIQFQNNGVVDDSQLPKDRFSAERLKGVDSTLKIQPAKLEDSAVYLCASSLAGVGNEQFFGPGTRLTVL.

The J gene is TRBJ2-1, the V gene TRBV5-4; 11 positions agree with TRBD2. The V gene's germline CDR1 is SGHNT and CDR2 YYREEE (reference sequence). The CDR3 consists of 14 residues. V lost 4 bases and J lost 6; bases outside the gene matches: 3. CDR3 in DNA: TGTGCCAGCAGCCCCGGGACTAGCGGCAATGAGCAGTTCTTC. Translating it yields CASSPGTSGNEQFF.

The chain uses TRBV4-1 and TRBJ2-1; D not certain. This CDR3 contains 13 residues. Germline CDR1 reads MGHRA; CDR2 reads YSYEKL. Between the trimmed V and J ends, which lost 0 bases and 13 bases, there was a span of 13 bases. CDR3 bases: TGCGCCAGCAGCCAAGATGGCTTACTCCCCCAGTTCTTC. It specifies CASSQDGLLPQFF.

The genes are TRBV11-3 and TRBJ2-3, with D possibly TRBD2 on 6 matching bases. This CDR3 has 15 amino acids. The germline CDR1 and CDR2 sequences are SGHNT and YENEEA. V lost 3 bases and J lost 0, with 10 bases in between. The DNA of the CDR3 is TGTGCCAGCAGCTTCGGCGGGATTAGCACAGATACGCAGTATTTT. It is translated as CASSFGGISTDTQYF.

The V gene is TRBV7-8, the J gene TRBJ1-2; tentatively, D is TRBD1 (6 bases). Trimming left V 1 base short and J 6 bases short, with 9 bases between. The germline V gene encodes CDR1 SGHVS and CDR2 FQNEAQ. The CDR3 runs 13 residues. The CDR3 sequence: CASSLGPGDGYTF. The CDR3 nucleotides are TGTGCCAGCAGCTTAGGTCCAGGGGATGGCTACACCTTC.

This clone was observed once. CDR3 in amino acids: CASSELPNTGELFF. DNA of the CDR3: TGTGCCAGCAGTGAACTTCCGAACACCGGGGAGCTGTTTTTT. The rearrangement uses TRBV6-1 and TRBJ2-2, with D uncertain. CDR1 is MNHNS, CDR2 SASEGT, per germline. The ends were cut back, 2 bases at V and 0 bases at J, with 4 bases in the middle. The CDR3 totals 14 residues.

This chain connects TRBV6-1 to TRBJ2-4, with a weak D call TRBD2 (7 bases). Germline V gene data show CDR1 as MNHNS and CDR2 as SASEGT. The CDR3 runs to 16 residues. The V end lost 1 base, the J end lost 2 bases, and 12 bases lay between the germline ends. CDR3 loop: CASSEVGGPPKNIQYF. In DNA, the CDR3 is TGTGCCAGCAGTGAAGTGGGGGGGCCACCCAAAAACATTCAGTACTTC.